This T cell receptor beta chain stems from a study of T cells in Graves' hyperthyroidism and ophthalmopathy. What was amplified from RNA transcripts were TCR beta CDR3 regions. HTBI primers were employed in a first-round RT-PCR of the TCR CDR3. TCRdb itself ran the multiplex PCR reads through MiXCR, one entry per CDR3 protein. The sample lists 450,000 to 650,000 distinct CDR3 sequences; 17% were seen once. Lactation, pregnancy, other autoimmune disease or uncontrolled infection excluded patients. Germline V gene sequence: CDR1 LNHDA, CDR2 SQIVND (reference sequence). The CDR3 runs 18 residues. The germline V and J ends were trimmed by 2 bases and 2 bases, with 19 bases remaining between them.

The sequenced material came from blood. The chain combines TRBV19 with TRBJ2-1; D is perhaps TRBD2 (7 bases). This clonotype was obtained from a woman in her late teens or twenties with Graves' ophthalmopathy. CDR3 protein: CASSIFGGGGLTYNEQFF. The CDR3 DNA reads TGTGCCAGTAGTATATTTGGGGGCGGGGGACTTACCTACAATGAGCAGTTCTTC.